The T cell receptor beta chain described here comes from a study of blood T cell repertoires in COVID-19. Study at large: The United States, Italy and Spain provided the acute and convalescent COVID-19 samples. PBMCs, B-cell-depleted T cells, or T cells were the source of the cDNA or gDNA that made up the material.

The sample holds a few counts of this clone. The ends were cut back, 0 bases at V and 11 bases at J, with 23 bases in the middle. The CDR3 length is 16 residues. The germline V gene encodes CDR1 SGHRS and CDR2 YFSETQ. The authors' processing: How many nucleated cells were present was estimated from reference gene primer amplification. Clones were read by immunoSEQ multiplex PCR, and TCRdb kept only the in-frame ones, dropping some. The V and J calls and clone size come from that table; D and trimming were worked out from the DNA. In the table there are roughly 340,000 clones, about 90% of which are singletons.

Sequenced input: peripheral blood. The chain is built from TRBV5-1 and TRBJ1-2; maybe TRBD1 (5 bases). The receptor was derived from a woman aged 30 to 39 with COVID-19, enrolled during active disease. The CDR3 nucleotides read TGCGCCAGCAGCTTGGAGGGCGCCCGGGACTCCTCTAGATACACCTTC. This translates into CASSLEGARDSSRYTF.